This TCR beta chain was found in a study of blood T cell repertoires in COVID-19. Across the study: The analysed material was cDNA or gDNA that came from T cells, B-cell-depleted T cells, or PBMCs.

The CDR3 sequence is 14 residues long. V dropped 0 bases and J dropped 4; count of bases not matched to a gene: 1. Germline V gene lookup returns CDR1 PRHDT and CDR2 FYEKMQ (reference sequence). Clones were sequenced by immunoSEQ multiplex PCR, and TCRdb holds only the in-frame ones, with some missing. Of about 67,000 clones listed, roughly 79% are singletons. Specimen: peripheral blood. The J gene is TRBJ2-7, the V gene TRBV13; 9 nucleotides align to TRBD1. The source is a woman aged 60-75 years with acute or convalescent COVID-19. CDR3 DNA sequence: TGTGCCAGCAGCTTAGGACAGGGGGCTTACGAGCAGTACTTC. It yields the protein CASSLGQGAYEQYF.